These 21 T cell receptor beta chains were sequenced from one sample in a study of blood T cell repertoires in COVID-19 (dated by TCRdb to about 2020). Libraries were built with the immunoSEQ multiplex PCR assay. What TCRdb holds here is the immuneACCESS table cut down to in-frame rearrangements. Part of the clones is not present; checked against another copy, under half of the missing clones reflect an unresolved V gene, and the others are unexplained. The sample contains 120,000 or so clones, 65% to 85% of them found a single time. The ten largest account for approximately 6.3% of the sample. Sequenced material: peripheral blood. The receptors derive from an elderly man with active or convalescent COVID-19.

This clone occurred once. The J gene is TRBJ2-3, the V gene TRBV10-1; 11 bases align to TRBD1. The CDR3 is 14 amino acids. Germline loops: CDR1 WNHNN, CDR2 SYGVQD (reference sequence). V lost 8 bases, J lost 6 bases, and 7 bases stayed unmatched. DNA for the CDR3: TGCGCCAGCGACGGGGGGACAGGGGGTGATACGCAGTATTTT. Its protein product is CASDGGTGGDTQYF.

This clone was seen a few times. This chain joins TRBV4-3 and TRBJ2-1, with 15 bases identical to TRBD2. CDR1 and CDR2 from the germline V gene are LGHNA and YSLEER. J was trimmed by 12 bases and V by 1 base; bases with no gene match: 7. This CDR3 is 16 amino acids long. The CDR3 spells CASSQAGTSGGPGQFF. Written as DNA, the CDR3 is TGCGCCAGCAGCCAAGCCGGGACTAGCGGGGGGCCGGGGCAGTTCTTC.

This chain connects TRBV27 to TRBJ2-5; a possible D gene is TRBD1 (6 bases). CDR3 length: 14 amino acids. Trimming took 9 bases from V and 2 from J, leaving 16 bases between them. The germline CDR1 and CDR2 sequences are MNHEY and SMNVEV (reference sequence). CDR3 nucleotide sequence: TGTGCCAGTAGACCCCTAACAGGGCAAGAGACCCAGTACTTC. Its translation is CASRPLTGQETQYF.

The J gene is TRBJ2-2, the V gene TRBV4-1; 14 nucleotides align to TRBD2. Per the germline V gene, CDR1 is MGHRA and CDR2 is YSYEKL. The CDR3 totals 15 residues. Trimming removed 3 bases from V and 6 bases from J; junction bases left unmatched: 0. In DNA, the CDR3 is TGCGCCAGCAGCCAGGGACTAGCGGGGGCCGGGGAGCTGTTTTTT. Its protein is CASSQGLAGAGELFF.

This chain uses TRBV5-1 with TRBJ2-1; 10 nucleotides align to TRBD1. V lost 5 bases and J lost 8; bases outside the gene matches: 7. Germline V lookup: CDR1 SGHRS, CDR2 YFSETQ. The length of the CDR3 is 14 residues. The CDR3: CASREAGTGDEQFF. In DNA form, the CDR3 reads TGCGCCAGCAGGGAAGCCGGGACAGGGGATGAGCAGTTCTTC.

The rearrangement joins TRBV10-3 to TRBJ2-5; 8 bases align to TRBD2. CDR1 and CDR2 (germline): ENHRY, SYGVKD. The CDR3 sequence is 15 residues long. After removal of 0 bases from V and 3 bases from J, the junction contained 3 bases not matched to a gene. CDR3: CAISESRAGEETQYF. The DNA for the CDR3 is TGTGCCATCAGTGAGTCTAGAGCGGGGGAAGAGACCCAGTACTTC.

This clone was detected only a few times. The V and J genes are TRBV6-5 and TRBJ2-7; the match to TRBD1 covers 11 bases. The V segment lost 0 bases and the J segment 7 bases; nucleotides outside the gene matches: 8. This CDR3 region has 16 residues. From germline, CDR1 is MNHEY and CDR2 SVGAGI. The CDR3 nucleotides are TGTGCCAGCAGTTACTCTGTTGGACAGGGGGCAAAAGAGCAGTACTTC. Amino acid sequence: CASSYSVGQGAKEQYF.

The chain is built from TRBV6-5 and TRBJ1-1, with 7 bases identical to TRBD1. Trimming at V came to 6 bases and at J to 6 bases, leaving 10 bases not matched to a gene. In germline, CDR1 is MNHEY, CDR2 SVGAGI. The CDR3 is 14 amino acids. CDR3 protein: CASRPPTDRAEAFF. The CDR3 DNA follows: TGTGCCAGCAGACCCCCCACCGACAGGGCTGAAGCTTTCTTT.

The chain is built from TRBV10-3 and TRBJ1-4, with 11 bases lining up with TRBD1. The CDR3 has 17 residues. Germline V CDR1 and CDR2: ENHRY, SYGVKD. Trimming removed 4 bases from V and 6 bases from J; junction bases left unmatched: 10. In DNA form, the CDR3 reads TGTGCCATCAGTGGGGCAGGAGGACAGGGGGCCGATGAAAAACTGTTTTTT. It specifies CAISGAGGQGADEKLFF.

The chain combines TRBV18 with TRBJ1-2; D gene uncertain. Germline loops: CDR1 KGHSH, CDR2 LQKENI. CDR3 size: 14 residues. Trimming took 2 bases from V and 5 from J, leaving 12 bases between them. The DNA for the CDR3 is TGTGCCAGCTCACCAGGGTCTTACGGGTATGGCTACACCTTC. This encodes CASSPGSYGYGYTF.

The table lists this clone with many counts. This chain joins TRBV6-5 and TRBJ2-5; tentative D call: TRBD2 (6 bases). V shed 2 bases and J shed 3 bases, with 10 bases lying between them. The CDR3 has 14 residues. Germline CDR1 and CDR2: MNHEY and SVGAGI. The CDR3 DNA reads TGTGCCAGCAGTTACCCCGGAGGGGAAGAGACCCAGTACTTC. This translates into CASSYPGGEETQYF.

This clone was picked up many times. The chain carries TRBV11-2 and TRBJ2-1; D remains unclear. The V end was cut by 4 bases, the J end by 0 bases, with 13 bases between. CDR3 length: 16 amino acids. CDR1 is SGHAT, CDR2 FQNNGV, per germline. DNA for the CDR3: TGTGCCAGCAGCTCCCCGCTAAGGAGCTCCTACAATGAGCAGTTCTTC. Translation gives CASSSPLRSSYNEQFF.

This clone was detected a few times. The chain carries TRBV7-9 and TRBJ2-7, with D possibly TRBD1 on 6 matching bases. Germline lookup yields CDR1 SEHNR and CDR2 FQNEAQ (reference sequence). The CDR3 runs to 15 residues. The V and J ends lost 8 bases and 2 bases respectively, with 19 bases between them. CDR3 DNA sequence: TGTGCCAGCGCAAAAGGGGGACAAAGGACCTACGAGCAGTACTTC. Translating gives CASAKGGQRTYEQYF.

V is TRBV3-1 (or the pseudogene TRBV3-2) and J is TRBJ1-6, with 7 bases fitting TRBD1. The V gene end was trimmed by 5 bases and the J gene end by 7 bases; junction bases not matched to a gene: 8. CDR3 length equals 15 residues. Germline loops: CDR1 LGHDT, CDR2 YNNKEL (reference sequence). The CDR3 loop is CASSSEGAWNSPLHF. CDR3 DNA: TGTGCCAGCAGCTCTGAGGGGGCGTGGAATTCACCCCTCCACTTT.

This chain links TRBV28 with TRBJ1-2; TRBD1 matches at 9 bases. V lost 3 bases to trimming and J lost 4 bases; unmatched junction nucleotides: 0. CDR3 length: 13 amino acids. The germline CDR1 and CDR2 sequences are MDHEN and SYDVKM. The CDR3 is CASSLGQGYGYTF. Written as DNA, the CDR3 is TGTGCCAGCAGTTTGGGACAGGGCTATGGCTACACCTTC.

Here the CDR3 reads CASSFGGNEKLFF. As DNA, the CDR3 is TGTGCCAGCAGTTTTGGAGGGAATGAAAAACTGTTTTTT. The chain couples TRBV12-3 or TRBV12-4 to TRBJ1-4, with D unresolved. The CDR3 is made up of 13 amino acids. Trimming left V 3 bases short and J 5 bases short, with 7 bases between.

The genes are TRBV19 and TRBJ2-6; D uncertain. V lost 7 bases and J lost 0, with 7 bases in between. This CDR3 has 14 amino acids. Germline CDR1 is LNHDA and CDR2 is SQIVND (reference sequence). Here the CDR3 reads CASKDFSGANVLTF. The CDR3 region has the DNA TGTGCCAGTAAAGACTTCTCTGGGGCCAACGTCCTGACTTTC.

The rearrangement uses TRBV7-2 and TRBJ1-2; D is unresolved. This CDR3 contains 13 residues. CDR1 is SGHTA, CDR2 FQGNSA, per germline. The ends were cut back, 5 bases at V and 6 bases at J, with 13 bases in the middle. The CDR3 loop reads CASSLSRENGYTF. CDR3 coding DNA: TGTGCCAGCAGCCTCTCACGCGAGAATGGCTACACCTTC.

This rearrangement joins TRBV2 to TRBJ2-3, with D hard to call. The CDR3 has 12 amino acids. Germline CDR1 SNHLY, CDR2 FYNNEI. Trimming cost V 2 bases and J 4 bases, with 4 bases left between them. The CDR3 region is CASSEQADTQYF. CDR3 sequence (DNA): TGTGCCAGCAGTGAACAGGCAGATACGCAGTATTTT.

CDR3 protein: CASRRDRGNEKLFF. CDR3 sequence (DNA): TGCGCCAGCAGGAGAGACAGGGGGAATGAAAAACTGTTTTTT. V is TRBV5-1 and J is TRBJ1-4; 9 bases are shared with TRBD1. V trimming: 5 bases; J trimming: 5 bases; junction bases outside the gene matches: 4. Germline V gene data show CDR1 as SGHRS and CDR2 as YFSETQ. CDR3 size: 14 residues.

The chain employs TRBV9 and TRBJ1-2, with TRBD1 identical over 10 bases. CDR3 length equals 13 residues. V was clipped by 5 bases and J by 5 bases; unmatched bases: 3. Germline V gene sequence: CDR1 SGDLS, CDR2 YYNGEE. The CDR3 DNA follows: TGTGCCAGCAGGGGACAGGGGTGGTATGGCTACACCTTC. Translated: CASRGQGWYGYTF.